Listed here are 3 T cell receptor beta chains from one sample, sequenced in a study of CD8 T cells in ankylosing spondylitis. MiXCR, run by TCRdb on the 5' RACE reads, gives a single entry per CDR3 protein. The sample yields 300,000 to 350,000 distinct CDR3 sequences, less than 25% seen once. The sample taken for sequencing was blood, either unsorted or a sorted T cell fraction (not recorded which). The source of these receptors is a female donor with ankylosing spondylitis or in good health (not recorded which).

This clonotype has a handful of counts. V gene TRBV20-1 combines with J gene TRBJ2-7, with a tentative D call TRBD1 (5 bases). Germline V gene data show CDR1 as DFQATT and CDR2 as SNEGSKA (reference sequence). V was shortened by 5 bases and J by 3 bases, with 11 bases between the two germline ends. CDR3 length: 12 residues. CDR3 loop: CSAQGLLYEQYF. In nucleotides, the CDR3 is TGCAGTGCTCAGGGTCTCCTCTACGAGCAGTACTTC.

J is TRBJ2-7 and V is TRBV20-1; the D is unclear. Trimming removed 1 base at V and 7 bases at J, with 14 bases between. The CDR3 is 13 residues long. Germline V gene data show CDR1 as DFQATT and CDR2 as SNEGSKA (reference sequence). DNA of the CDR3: TGCAGTGCTAGAGTCCAGACATCTTATGAGCAGTACTTC. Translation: CSARVQTSYEQYF.

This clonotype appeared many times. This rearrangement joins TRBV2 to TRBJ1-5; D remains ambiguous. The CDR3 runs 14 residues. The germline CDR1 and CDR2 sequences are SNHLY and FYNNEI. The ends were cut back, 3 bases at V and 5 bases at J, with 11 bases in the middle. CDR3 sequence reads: CASSEQDGYQPQHF. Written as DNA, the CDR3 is TGTGCCAGCAGTGAGCAGGACGGGTATCAGCCCCAGCATTTT. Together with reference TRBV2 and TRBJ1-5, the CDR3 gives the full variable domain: EPEVTQTPSHQVTQMGQEVILRCVPISNHLYFYWYRQILGQKVEFLVSFYNNEISEKSEIFDDQFSVERPDGSNFTLKIRSTKLEDSAMYFCASSEQDGYQPQHFGDGTRLSIL.